This TCR beta chain comes out of a study of blood T cells in healthy people across ages. Overall study results and limits: Strong correlation was found linking TCR beta diversity to naive T cell percentage. There were more naive CD4+ cells and higher diversity in long-lived donors than in aged donors.

The CDR3 consists of 12 residues. Germline values: CDR1 SNHLY, CDR2 FYNNEI. V trimming: 5 bases; J trimming: 5 bases; junction bases outside the gene matches: 1. Together with a sample-barcoded 5' primer, a J-beta primer mix was included in a second PCR lasting about 7 to 12 cycles. The template-switch adaptor was a 5' adaptor with 12 random nucleotides. It tagged each cDNA molecule. MiXCR was run by TCRdb on the 5' RACE reads, yielding one entry per CDR3 protein. The sample lists about a million distinct CDR3 sequences, around 54% occurring once. A remark on this clonotype: Antigen specificity is unknown.

The sequencing sample was made of blood. V is TRBV2 and J is TRBJ2-7; 9 nucleotides line up with TRBD2. This clonotype was sampled from a woman aged 55-69 years in good health. This chain's CDR3 is CASSRGRDEQYF. Here the CDR3 DNA reads TGTGCCAGCAGTCGCGGGAGGGACGAGCAGTACTTC.